The 29 T cell receptor beta chains in this list originate from one sample, sequenced in a study of blood T cell repertoires in COVID-19. Assay: immunoSEQ multiplex PCR; the TCRdb copy retains only in-frame clones and omits some. The sample has 40,000 to 50,000 clones, around 87% seen once. Sequenced input: PBMCs or T cells enriched from blood (not recorded which). The receptors were gathered from a woman in her fifties or sixties who had recovered from COVID-19.

In this sample, this clone turned up a few times. The genes are TRBV2 and TRBJ1-5; D may be TRBD1 (6 bases). The CDR3 has 13 residues. Germline values: CDR1 SNHLY, CDR2 FYNNEI. Trimming pared 7 bases from V and 5 bases from J, leaving 12 bases between. CDR3 amino acids: CASKRNRDQPQHF. CDR3 nucleotide sequence: TGTGCCAGCAAAAGAAACAGGGATCAGCCCCAGCATTTT.

The rearrangement uses TRBV18 and TRBJ1-1, with D uncertain. The V end lost 6 bases, the J end lost 4 bases, and 12 bases lay between the germline ends. This CDR3 is 13 amino acids long. Germline-derived CDR1 and CDR2 are KGHSH and LQKENI. CDR3 protein: CASSREESTEAFF. The CDR3 DNA is TGTGCCAGCTCCAGAGAGGAGAGCACTGAAGCTTTCTTT.

The rearrangement uses TRBV5-1 and TRBJ2-5, with TRBD1 matching 7 bases. The V and J ends lost 3 bases and 4 bases, in that order; junction bases with no gene match: 9. The CDR3 is made up of 15 amino acids. The germline V gene encodes CDR1 SGHRS and CDR2 YFSETQ. The CDR3 bases are TGCGCCAGCAGCTCCGGCGGACGACAGGGAGAGACCCAGTACTTC. It translates to CASSSGGRQGETQYF.

V gene TRBV28 combines with J gene TRBJ2-7; possible D gene TRBD1, 5 bases. The CDR3 totals 12 residues. Trimming took 2 bases from V and 6 from J, leaving 8 bases between them. CDR1 and CDR2 from the germline V gene are MDHEN and SYDVKM. The CDR3 loop reads CASSLQGSEQYF. The DNA for the CDR3 is TGTGCCAGCAGTTTACAGGGTAGCGAGCAGTACTTC.

In this sample, this clone turned up once. The rearrangement links TRBV29-1 to TRBJ2-1; TRBD2 is a possible D gene (6 bases). This CDR3 region has 14 residues. Germline values: CDR1 SQVTM, CDR2 ANQGSEA. Trimming pared 7 bases from V and 0 bases from J, leaving 13 bases between. CDR3 residues: CSARGILSYNEQFF. CDR3 nucleotides: TGCAGCGCCCGCGGGATTCTCTCCTACAATGAGCAGTTCTTC.

The V call is TRBV6-1, the J call TRBJ1-5, with 9 bases fitting TRBD1. V gave up 4 bases and J gave up 6 bases; unmatched junction bases: 10. The germline gives CDR1 MNHNS, CDR2 SASEGT. The CDR3 runs 16 residues. Here the CDR3 DNA reads TGTGCCAGCAGTGTAGGCAGCGACAGGGGGATTCAGCCCCAGCATTTT. Translated, it gives CASSVGSDRGIQPQHF.

This sequence joins TRBV19 and TRBJ2-7, with a possible D match to TRBD1 (6 bases). Trimming took off 1 base at V and 6 bases at J, with 7 bases between the two ends. CDR3 length equals 12 residues. Germline V gene data show CDR1 as LNHDA and CDR2 as SQIVND (reference sequence). DNA for the CDR3: TGTGCCAGTAGTATAGGGGGGCGCGAGCAGTACTTC. Encoded protein: CASSIGGREQYF.

V usage is TRBV28 and J usage is TRBJ2-2; 10 positions agree with TRBD1. Germline V gene sequence: CDR1 MDHEN, CDR2 SYDVKM. This CDR3 comprises 15 residues. Germline trimming cut 4 bases from V and 7 bases from J; bases unmatched to any gene: 6. In DNA, the CDR3 is TGTGCCAGCAGTTGGGACAGGGGAGTTATCGGGGAGCTGTTTTTT. It encodes CASSWDRGVIGELFF.

The chain carries TRBV19 and TRBJ2-7, with 8 nucleotides matching TRBD2. V was clipped by 3 bases and J by 1 base; unmatched bases: 5. The CDR3 sequence is 15 residues long. Per germline, CDR1 LNHDA and CDR2 SQIVND (reference sequence). The CDR3 nucleotides are TGTGCCAGTAGTATGACAGGCGGGAGGTCCTACGAGCAGTACTTC. It codes for CASSMTGGRSYEQYF.

The chain uses TRBV7-2 and TRBJ2-1; TRBD2 aligns across 10 bases. Germline trimming cut 2 bases from V and 0 bases from J; bases unmatched to any gene: 4. CDR3 length equals 17 residues. Germline values: CDR1 SGHTA, CDR2 FQGNSA. CDR3 in amino acids: CASSLTSGANSYNEQFF. Here the CDR3 DNA reads TGTGCCAGCAGCTTAACTAGCGGGGCTAACTCCTACAATGAGCAGTTCTTC.

This clone was detected only a few times. This sequence joins TRBV6-2 or TRBV6-3 and TRBJ1-1; 9 bases are shared with TRBD1. V lost 5 bases to trimming and J lost 4 bases; unmatched junction nucleotides: 5. This CDR3 comprises 14 residues. From germline, CDR1 is MNHEY and CDR2 SVGEGT. CDR3 region: CASSTRTGATEAFF. The DNA for the CDR3 is TGTGCCAGCAGTACCCGGACAGGGGCCACTGAAGCTTTCTTT.

This chain links TRBV5-4 with TRBJ2-2; 8 bases align to TRBD1. The CDR3 consists of 15 residues. The junction had 7 bases not matched to a gene; V was cut back by 4 bases and J by 5 bases. Germline lookup yields CDR1 SGHNT and CDR2 YYREEE (reference sequence). The CDR3 bases are TGTGCCAGCAGCGGCAAGACAGGGGATACCGGGGAGCTGTTTTTT. It codes for CASSGKTGDTGELFF. The full variable domain, in which reference TRBV5-4 and TRBJ2-2 provide the parts outside the CDR3, is ETGVTQSPTHLIKTRGQQVTLRCSSQSGHNTVSWYQQALGQGPQFIFQYYREEENGRGNFPPRFSGLQFPNYSSELNVNALELDDSALYLCASSGKTGDTGELFFGEGSRLTVL.

The chain is built from TRBV19 and TRBJ1-5; D might be TRBD1 (6 bases). Germline CDR1 LNHDA, CDR2 SQIVND (reference sequence). V was cut by 3 bases and J by 0 bases, with 15 bases left in between. The CDR3 loop spans 17 amino acids. CDR3 residues: CASSILPGVNSNQPQHF. The CDR3, as DNA: TGTGCCAGTAGTATCCTCCCAGGGGTAAATAGCAATCAGCCCCAGCATTTT.

This clone was counted a few times. V and J are TRBV6-1 and TRBJ1-5; D might be TRBD1 (5 bases). Germline lookup yields CDR1 MNHNS and CDR2 SASEGT. The CDR3 loop spans 15 amino acids. Between the trimmed V and J ends, which lost 3 bases and 1 base, there was a span of 10 bases. The CDR3 sequence: CASSDVGQSNQPQHF. As DNA, the CDR3 is TGTGCCAGCAGTGATGTGGGGCAGAGCAATCAGCCCCAGCATTTT.

This chain links TRBV28 with TRBJ2-5; possibly TRBD1 for D (6 bases). CDR3 length: 13 amino acids. Looked up from germline, CDR1 is MDHEN and CDR2 is SYDVKM. V lost 6 bases and J lost 5, with 13 bases in between. CDR3: CASRPQGTETQYF. CDR3 DNA sequence: TGTGCCAGCAGACCACAGGGAACGGAGACCCAGTACTTC.

The rearrangement links TRBV2 to TRBJ2-3; perhaps TRBD1 as D (5 bases). The germline V and J ends were trimmed by 6 bases and 7 bases, with 20 bases remaining between them. The CDR3 consists of 15 residues. The germline gives CDR1 SNHLY, CDR2 FYNNEI. The CDR3 loop is CASSVDKLRSNTQYF. In DNA, the CDR3 is TGTGCCAGCAGCGTGGACAAACTGAGGTCCAATACGCAGTATTTT.

The gene calls are TRBV29-1 and TRBJ2-7; 11 nucleotides agree with TRBD2. Per the germline V gene, CDR1 is SQVTM and CDR2 is ANQGSEA. The CDR3 totals 14 residues. V lost 5 bases and J lost 3; bases outside the gene matches: 6. In DNA, the CDR3 is TGCAGCGTTTCTTTCGGGACTAGCGGCTACGAGCAGTACTTC. It translates to CSVSFGTSGYEQYF.

V and J are TRBV15 and TRBJ1-2; TRBD1 might be the D (6 bases). The ends were cut back, 0 bases at V and 8 bases at J, with 13 bases in the middle. CDR1 is LNHNV, CDR2 YYDKDF, per germline (reference sequence). CDR3 length equals 14 residues. In nucleotides, the CDR3 is TGTGCCACCAGCAGAGATCGAGGGGGATCAGGCTACACCTTC. The encoded protein is CATSRDRGGSGYTF.

V and J are TRBV28 and TRBJ2-1, with 11 bases lining up with TRBD2. Germline V gene data show CDR1 as MDHEN and CDR2 as SYDVKM. After removal of 2 bases from V and 8 bases from J, the junction contained 5 bases not matched to a gene. This CDR3 region has 15 residues. CDR3 sequence (DNA): TGTGCCAGCAGTTTAGCTACTAGCGGGAGTGATGAGCAGTTCTTC. It codes for CASSLATSGSDEQFF. The full variable domain, completed using reference TRBV28 and TRBJ2-1, is DVKVTQSSRYLVKRTGEKVFLECVQDMDHENMFWYRQDPGLGLRLIYFSYDVKMKEKGDIPEGYSVSREKKERFSLILESASTNQTSMYLCASSLATSGSDEQFFGPGTRLTVL.

This rearrangement joins TRBV30 to TRBJ2-7; TRBD1 matches 8 bases. The germline gives CDR1 GTSNPN, CDR2 SVGIG (reference sequence). The V gene end was trimmed by 5 bases and the J gene end by 6 bases; junction bases not matched to a gene: 9. The CDR3 spans 13 residues. The CDR3 bases are TGTGCCTGGGATCAGGGGGCCTTGGGCGAGCAGTACTTC. Protein product: CAWDQGALGEQYF.

The chain links TRBV13 to TRBJ1-4; TRBD1 matches 8 bases. The CDR3 contains 16 residues. V shed 5 bases, J shed 0 bases, and the junction held 5 bases outside the gene matches. Germline lookup yields CDR1 PRHDT and CDR2 FYEKMQ (reference sequence). CDR3 DNA sequence: TGTGCCAGCAGCCACCAGGGGGCCGCAACTAATGAAAAACTGTTTTTT. Translated: CASSHQGAATNEKLFF.

The chain recombines TRBV6-5 with TRBJ2-2; 8 nucleotides line up with TRBD1. Germline V lookup: CDR1 MNHEY, CDR2 SVGAGI. This CDR3 is built from 15 residues. Trimming removed 6 bases from V and 5 bases from J; junction bases left unmatched: 8. This chain's CDR3 is CASSFDRGGTGELFF. The CDR3 bases are TGTGCCAGCAGCTTCGACAGGGGAGGAACCGGGGAGCTGTTTTTT.

The chain carries TRBV6-5 and TRBJ2-5; possibly TRBD2 for D (6 bases). The V end was cut by 8 bases, the J end by 1 base, with 14 bases between. The CDR3 is made up of 14 amino acids. Per germline, CDR1 MNHEY and CDR2 SVGAGI. The CDR3 bases are TGTGCCAGCCTGAGGCGGGGAAGCCAAGAGACCCAGTACTTC. This codes for CASLRRGSQETQYF.

V and J are TRBV24-1 and TRBJ2-2; unclear D gene. CDR1 is KGHDR and CDR2 is SFDVKD in the germline V gene. V lost 0 bases, J lost 0 bases, and 7 bases lay in between. The CDR3 sequence is 16 residues long. CDR3 DNA: TGTGCCACCAGTGATTTGACCACTACGAACACCGGGGAGCTGTTTTTT. It codes for CATSDLTTTNTGELFF.

The chain employs TRBV2 and TRBJ1-4; D possibly corresponds to TRBD1 (5 bases). Germline loops: CDR1 SNHLY, CDR2 FYNNEI. This CDR3 is 15 amino acids long. Trimming left V 2 bases short and J 3 bases short, with 10 bases between. The DNA for the CDR3 is TGTGCCAGCAGTGAACAGGGTCGTTCTAATGAAAAACTGTTTTTT. This translates into CASSEQGRSNEKLFF. The complete variable domain, with remaining parts taken from reference TRBV2 and TRBJ1-4, reads EPEVTQTPSHQVTQMGQEVILRCVPISNHLYFYWYRQILGQKVEFLVSFYNNEISEKSEIFDDQFSVERPDGSNFTLKIRSTKLEDSAMYFCASSEQGRSNEKLFFGSGTQLSVL.

The gene calls are TRBV5-6 and TRBJ1-4; 7 bases fit TRBD1. The V segment lost 4 bases and the J segment 7 bases; nucleotides outside the gene matches: 7. Germline V gene lookup returns CDR1 SGHDT and CDR2 YYEEEE. This CDR3 region has 14 residues. The CDR3 DNA sequence: TGTGCCAGCAGCGAGACAGGGCTGGGTGAAAAACTGTTTTTT. It is translated as CASSETGLGEKLFF.

The J gene is TRBJ2-2, the V gene TRBV3-1 (or the pseudogene TRBV3-2), with 8 bases fitting TRBD2. CDR1 is LGHDT, CDR2 YNNKEL, per germline (reference sequence). The V gene end was trimmed by 5 bases and the J gene end by 5 bases; junction bases not matched to a gene: 16. CDR3 length: 18 amino acids. The CDR3 sequence is CASSGLLRSGGHTGELFF. The CDR3 DNA is TGTGCCAGCAGCGGACTCTTACGGAGCGGGGGCCATACCGGGGAGCTGTTTTTT.

This sequence joins TRBV18 and TRBJ1-1; TRBD1 matches at 8 bases. The germline CDR1 and CDR2 sequences are KGHSH and LQKENI. Unmatched junction bases numbered 9, after V lost 3 bases and J lost 0 bases. This CDR3 comprises 17 residues. For the CDR3, the DNA is TGTGCCAGCTCACCGACAGGGGCCGTAGTATTGAACACTGAAGCTTTCTTT. It specifies CASSPTGAVVLNTEAFF. Filled out from reference TRBV18 and TRBJ1-1, the complete variable domain reads NAGVMQNPRHLVRRRGQEARLRCSPMKGHSHVYWYRQLPEEGLKFMVYLQKENIIDESGMPKERFSAEFPKEGPSILRIQQVVRGDSAAYFCASSPTGAVVLNTEAFFGQGTRLTVV.

The chain uses TRBV6-6 and TRBJ2-7; weak D call: TRBD1 (5 bases). Trimming stripped 6 bases from V and 0 bases from J, with 12 bases between. Per the germline V gene, CDR1 is MNHNY and CDR2 is SVGAGI (reference sequence). The length of the CDR3 is 14 residues. In DNA form, the CDR3 reads TGTGCCAGCAGCCGAAGACAGAGCTCCTACGAGCAGTACTTC. It translates to CASSRRQSSYEQYF.